Ten or more counts support the clone carrying this T cell receptor beta chain. Its target is unknown. The CDR3 totals 17 residues. The germline gives CDR1 SEHNR, CDR2 FQNEAQ (reference sequence). Unmatched junction bases numbered 10, after V lost 5 bases and J lost 5 bases. The data belong to a study of molecular identifiers for immune sequencing clone quantification. The wider study: Split five ways in replicates, RNA from roughly 20,000 or 100,000 naive CD8 cells had four portions sequenced. Whole-study findings and limits: Should identical TCR molecules share a barcode, the sizes of highly expanded clones could be underestimated.

TCRdb reanalysed the PCR reads using MiXCR and keeps one entry per CDR3 protein. Of under 350,000 distinct CDR3 sequences in the sample, 24% are singletons; the top ten hold roughly 0.7%. This chain links TRBV7-9 with TRBJ2-2, with 11 bases aligning to TRBD1. Sequenced input: naive CD8+ T cells from blood, with Jurkat cell RNA spiked in. Subset described: FACS-sorted CD8+CD4-CCR7+CD45RA+ naive T cells. The sequence came from a human donor in good health. Some libraries in this study had Jurkat cell RNA spiked in. CDR3 protein: CASSITGTGGGTGELFF. The DNA of the CDR3 is TGTGCCAGCAGCATCACCGGGACAGGGGGAGGAACCGGGGAGCTGTTTTTT.